This T cell receptor (beta chain) comes out of a study of blood T cell repertoires in COVID-19. Study-level information: In each case, the material was cDNA or gDNA derived from T cells, B-cell-depleted T cells, or PBMCs.

The data were produced by immunoSEQ multiplex PCR, yet TCRdb's version contains in-frame clones alone and is incomplete. The table shows 150,000 to 200,000 clones, with roughly 90% occurring only once. V lost 0 bases, J lost 4 bases, and 6 bases lay in between. Germline CDR1 reads MGHRA; CDR2 reads YSYEKL. The length of the CDR3 is 14 residues. Patients from Seattle were sampled longitudinally, starting during active infection. This TCR was sampled from a man younger than 35 with COVID-19, enrolled during active disease. The chain joins TRBV4-1 to TRBJ2-2; no clear D. The material sequenced was peripheral blood. The CDR3: CASSQEMRTGELFF. CDR3 sequence (DNA): TGCGCCAGCAGCCAAGAAATGCGCACCGGGGAGCTGTTTTTT.